This paragraph reports one T cell receptor (beta chain). Antigen specificity is unknown. The data are from a study of cytomegalovirus exposure and HLA in healthy donors. Whole-study findings and limits: An observed cluster of highly shared sequence variants was recorded as a likely sequencing artifact. Most of the CMV-associated TCR beta chains (in a later analysis) appeared to be HLA-restricted. In a later analysis, V- and J-gene trimming of beta chains associated with a DCLRE1C missense variant, replicated independently. Most sequenced TCRs were rare (though some public TCRs occurred in many donors).

It was with 60 Vbeta and 13 Jbeta primers that the PCR ran. Measured with immunoSEQ multiplex PCR; TCRdb has only the in-frame clones, and not every one. In the table there are some 160,000 clones, around 9.6% of which are singletons. Sequencing was done on a sample of PBMCs. The source of this sequence is a male donor in good health and CMV-seronegative.

CDR3 amino acids: CASSKGRGGAGRNYGYTF. CDR3 DNA: TGTGCCAGCAGCAAAGGCAGAGGGGGCGCGGGGCGTAACTATGGCTACACCTTC. This chain links TRBV21-1 with TRBJ1-2; the D call TRBD1 from the table was never checked on the DNA. TRBV21-1 is a recognized pseudogene. The CDR3 covers 18 residues.